Reported below is one T cell receptor (beta chain). Its antigen is as yet unknown. This CDR3 contains 18 residues. Germline trimming cut 4 bases from V and 4 bases from J; bases unmatched to any gene: 16. The germline V gene has CDR1 SNHLY and CDR2 FYNNEI. The donors were in the roughly 130-subject validation cohort, distinct from the roughly 700-subject first cohort. TCRdb keeps only in-frame clones here, not all; method: immunoSEQ multiplex PCR. The data show roughly 130,000 clones, with 70% to 90% seen just once and about 1.5% held by the top ten. These data are taken from a study of cytomegalovirus exposure and HLA in healthy donors. The study's findings and limits: Listed as cytomegalovirus-associated were 164 TCR beta chains.

This chain links TRBV2 with TRBJ2-1; 7 nucleotides agree with TRBD1. The clonotype originates from a woman aged 25-40 years in good health and CMV-seronegative. The sample taken for sequencing was PBMCs. The CDR3 region has the DNA TGTGCCAGCAGTGGGGTCACAGGGGATAGTGTGAGGTACAATGAGCAGTTCTTC. It encodes CASSGVTGDSVRYNEQFF.